The clone carrying this T cell receptor beta chain was recorded at least ten times. Its antigen remains unknown. The CDR3 is 15 amino acids. Trimming cost V 4 bases and J 2 bases; bases outside gene matches: 4. The germline CDR1 and CDR2 sequences are LNHDA and SQIVND (reference sequence). These data are taken from a study of T cells in Graves' hyperthyroidism and ophthalmopathy. In the study overall: Peripheral blood was obtained at initial diagnosis, preceding any treatment. General observations from the study: The authors' 13 V-J model separated ophthalmopathy from stable hyperthyroidism.

The patients, who ranged from 18 to 65 in age, presented with newly diagnosed hyperthyroidism lasting under 2 months. Any patient presenting with uncontrolled infection, other autoimmune disease, pregnancy or lactation was left out. There were TCR beta CDR3 regions amplified from RNA transcripts. HTBI primers were employed in a first-round RT-PCR of the TCR CDR3. TCRdb reanalysed the multiplex PCR reads using MiXCR and keeps one entry per CDR3 protein. The sample carries about 840,000 distinct CDR3 sequences, about two fifths recorded once. The receptor's source is a man aged 18 to 30 with Graves' hyperthyroidism. The sample consisted of blood. V and J are TRBV19 and TRBJ1-5, with 8 nucleotides matching TRBD1. CDR3 region: CASSTADRGNQPQHF. CDR3 sequence (DNA): TGTGCCAGTAGTACAGCGGACAGGGGCAATCAGCCCCAGCATTTT.